These 30 T cell receptor beta chains were all obtained from the same sample, sequenced in a study of PD-1 blockade in classical Hodgkin lymphoma. The protocol was immunoSEQ multiplex PCR, while the TCRdb copy is restricted to in-frame clones and leaves out a portion. The table includes 40,000 to 65,000 clones, about 85% detected once. Each of the patients experienced relapse following autologous stem cell transplantation, and their brentuximab vedotin exposure differed. This specimen was peripheral blood mononuclear cells (PBMCs), taken at baseline. The source of these receptors is a human donor with classical Hodgkin lymphoma.

In this sample, this clone turned up a few times. The chain uses TRBV25-1 and TRBJ1-4, with no clear D. The V and J ends lost 6 bases and 8 bases respectively, with 19 bases between them. Germline V gene lookup returns CDR1 MGHDK and CDR2 SYGVNS. This CDR3 has 15 residues. CDR3 in amino acids: CASSLSEAQSEKLFF. Here the CDR3 DNA reads TGTGCCAGCAGCCTGAGTGAGGCCCAGAGCGAAAAACTGTTTTTT. The whole variable domain, filled in from reference TRBV25-1 and TRBJ1-4, reads EADIYQTPRYLVIGTGKKITLECSQTMGHDKMYWYQQDPGMELHLIHYSYGVNSTEKGDLSSESTVSRIRTEHFPLTLESARPSHTSQYLCASSLSEAQSEKLFFGSGTQLSVL.

The gene calls are TRBV13 and TRBJ1-1, with a possible D match to TRBD1 (6 bases). The germline CDR1 and CDR2 sequences are PRHDT and FYEKMQ (reference sequence). V was clipped by 6 bases and J by 3 bases, with 17 bases between them. The CDR3 totals 15 residues. Written as DNA, the CDR3 is TGTGCCAGCAGTCCACCGTGGACAGTCTACACTGAAGCTTTCTTT. Translated, it gives CASSPPWTVYTEAFF.

This clone was observed once. The V gene is TRBV6-1, the J gene TRBJ2-1; tentatively, D is TRBD1 or TRBD2 (5 bases each). The CDR3 contains 14 residues. Trimming removed 9 bases from V and 0 bases from J, with 12 bases in between. The germline V gene has CDR1 MNHNS and CDR2 SASEGT. Here the CDR3 reads CASRRDLSYNEQFF. The CDR3 nucleotides are TGTGCCAGTAGACGGGACCTCTCCTACAATGAGCAGTTCTTC.

The chain combines TRBV5-6 with TRBJ1-2, with D perhaps matching TRBD1 (6 bases). The CDR3 loop spans 16 amino acids. Trimming took off 4 bases at V and 8 bases at J, with 24 bases between the two ends. Germline loops: CDR1 SGHDT, CDR2 YYEEEE. The CDR3 sequence is CASSRPSLGTTGGYTF. The DNA for the CDR3 is TGTGCCAGCAGCCGCCCCTCCCTCGGGACGACAGGCGGCTACACCTTC.

The chain combines TRBV30 with TRBJ2-2, with no clear D. This CDR3 contains 14 residues. The V and J ends lost 0 bases and 6 bases respectively, with 11 bases between them. Germline CDR1 and CDR2: GTSNPN and SVGIG (reference sequence). The CDR3 region is CAWSVRPIPGELFF. CDR3 coding DNA: TGTGCCTGGAGTGTACGACCGATTCCCGGGGAGCTGTTTTTT.

In DNA, the CDR3 is TGTGCCAGCAGCTTAGGCCCGGGGGACACTGAAGCTTTCTTT. Its translation: CASSLGPGDTEAFF. The chain links TRBV7-3 to TRBJ1-1; a possible D gene is TRBD1 (5 bases). This CDR3 spans 14 amino acids. V shed 2 bases and J shed 3 bases, with 10 bases lying between them. Germline loops: CDR1 SGHTA, CDR2 FQGTGA.

The gene calls are TRBV5-1 and TRBJ1-1, with D maybe TRBD1 (6 bases). This CDR3 has 15 residues. With 0 bases removed from V and 3 bases from J, the gap between germline ends came to 12 bases. Looked up from germline, CDR1 is SGHRS and CDR2 is YFSETQ. CDR3 protein: CASSLGTGRYTEAFF. Here the CDR3 DNA reads TGCGCCAGCAGCTTGGGTACAGGGAGGTACACTGAAGCTTTCTTT.

The V call is TRBV4-1, the J call TRBJ2-6, with D perhaps matching TRBD1 (6 bases). CDR3 length: 19 amino acids. V was shortened by 8 bases and J by 4 bases, with 27 bases between the two germline ends. CDR1 and CDR2 from the germline V gene are MGHRA and YSYEKL. CDR3 coding DNA: TGCGCCAGCGGATTCCGGGACACGCGACCGGGTGCCGGGGCCAACGTCCTGACTTTC. Encoded protein: CASGFRDTRPGAGANVLTF.

The chain couples TRBV6-5 to TRBJ2-1; 10 nucleotides align to TRBD2. This CDR3 has 16 residues. The junction had 6 bases not matched to a gene; V was cut back by 0 bases and J by 7 bases. Per the germline V gene, CDR1 is MNHEY and CDR2 is SVGAGI. For the CDR3, the DNA is TGTGCCAGCAGTTACTCGCCTAGCGGGAGTAGGAATGAGCAGTTCTTC. Its protein is CASSYSPSGSRNEQFF.

This clone has a single count. This chain connects TRBV6-5 to TRBJ1-4; D is uncertain. Germline values: CDR1 MNHEY, CDR2 SVGAGI. This CDR3 has 15 residues. V was cut by 2 bases and J by 5 bases, with 12 bases left in between. CDR3 amino acids: CASSYVLGINEKLFF. DNA for the CDR3: TGTGCCAGCAGTTACGTACTGGGGATAAATGAAAAACTGTTTTTT.

This chain links TRBV27 with TRBJ1-1; 9 bases line up with TRBD1. Germline assignment: CDR1 MNHEY and CDR2 SMNVEV (reference sequence). The CDR3 runs 15 residues. V trimming: 6 bases; J trimming: 2 bases; junction bases outside the gene matches: 7. The DNA of the CDR3 is TGTGCCAGCAGGCCTTGGACAGGGGCTAACACTGAAGCTTTCTTT. As protein: CASRPWTGANTEAFF.

The chain couples TRBV11-3 to TRBJ2-1, with a possible D match to TRBD2 (7 bases). The V gene lost 4 bases and the J gene lost 8 bases, with 21 bases spanning the gap. The CDR3 consists of 16 residues. Germline V gives CDR1 SGHNT, CDR2 YENEEA. The CDR3 coding sequence is TGTGCCAGCAGCTCCGCCGGTAGGGGGAGGGCCTATGAGCAGTTCTTC. Translating gives CASSSAGRGRAYEQFF.

This chain joins TRBV16 and TRBJ2-5, with 7 positions matching TRBD1. The CDR3 loop spans 14 amino acids. CDR1 is KGHSY, CDR2 FQNENV, per germline. V lost 2 bases to trimming and J lost 2 bases; unmatched junction nucleotides: 2. CDR3 sequence reads: CASSQLQGQETQYF. The DNA for the CDR3 is TGTGCCAGCAGCCAACTACAGGGGCAAGAGACCCAGTACTTC.

The chain uses TRBV7-9 and TRBJ1-1; D possibly corresponds to TRBD1 (6 bases). The CDR3 sequence is 13 residues long. Germline CDR1 and CDR2: SEHNR and FQNEAQ (reference sequence). V shed 3 bases and J shed 4 bases, with 9 bases lying between them. CDR3 residues: CASSFTGPTEAFF. For the CDR3, the DNA is TGTGCCAGCAGCTTCACAGGGCCCACTGAAGCTTTCTTT.

The chain is built from TRBV25-1 and TRBJ2-7; D is ambiguous. Germline assignment: CDR1 MGHDK and CDR2 SYGVNS. Trimming stripped 8 bases from V and 3 bases from J, with 8 bases between. The CDR3 spans 11 residues. The CDR3 region has the DNA TGTGCCAGCGGAAGGAACTACGAGCAGTACTTC. This gives the protein CASGRNYEQYF.

The chain recombines TRBV29-1 with TRBJ2-7, with a tentative D call TRBD2 (6 bases). V was clipped by 4 bases and J by 6 bases, with 10 bases between them. The CDR3 is made up of 11 amino acids. In germline, CDR1 is SQVTM, CDR2 ANQGSEA. The CDR3 region is CSVARRGEQYF. DNA for the CDR3: TGCAGCGTTGCCAGGAGGGGCGAGCAGTACTTC.

V is TRBV19 and J is TRBJ2-5; no definite D call. Trimming removed 3 bases at V and 0 bases at J, with 11 bases between. The CDR3 extends over 15 amino acids. In germline, CDR1 is LNHDA, CDR2 SQIVND (reference sequence). CDR3: CASSIVGWNQETQYF. In DNA form, the CDR3 reads TGTGCCAGTAGTATTGTCGGTTGGAACCAAGAGACCCAGTACTTC.

The chain is built from TRBV6-4 and TRBJ2-3; TRBD2 matches at 7 bases. CDR3 length: 14 amino acids. Trimming cost V 2 bases and J 4 bases; bases outside gene matches: 3. Germline CDR1 MRHNA, CDR2 SNTAGT. CDR3 residues: CASSDTAGADTQYF. The DNA for the CDR3 is TGTGCCAGCAGTGACACGGCGGGAGCAGATACGCAGTATTTT.

The chain is built from TRBV6-1 and TRBJ2-3; tentatively, D is TRBD2 (6 bases). V was shortened by 3 bases and J by 0 bases, with 13 bases between the two germline ends. Per germline, CDR1 MNHNS and CDR2 SASEGT. The CDR3 is 16 amino acids. The chain's CDR3 is CASSERPSVSTDTQYF. The CDR3 DNA reads as TGTGCCAGCAGTGAGCGACCTAGCGTGAGCACAGATACGCAGTATTTT.

The chain recombines TRBV4-3 with TRBJ2-6; possibly TRBD1 for D (5 bases). Between the trimmed V and J ends, which lost 0 bases and 2 bases, there was a span of 8 bases. Germline lookup yields CDR1 LGHNA and CDR2 YSLEER. The CDR3 length is 16 residues. CDR3 sequence reads: CASSQDEGAGANVLTF. As DNA, the CDR3 is TGCGCCAGCAGCCAAGATGAAGGGGCTGGGGCCAACGTCCTGACTTTC.

The CDR3 region is CASSPTRLAGGPSSYNEQFF. The CDR3 bases are TGTGCCAGCTCGCCAACTCGACTAGCGGGAGGCCCTAGCTCCTACAATGAGCAGTTCTTC. The chain combines TRBV18 with TRBJ2-1; 13 bases map to TRBD2. The germline V gene has CDR1 KGHSH and CDR2 LQKENI. V lost 6 bases and J lost 0; bases outside the gene matches: 14. CDR3 length: 20 amino acids.

The V gene is TRBV5-6, the J gene TRBJ1-1, with D hard to call. Trimming cost V 2 bases and J 1 base, with 6 bases left between them. The CDR3 is 13 residues long. Germline V gene lookup returns CDR1 SGHDT and CDR2 YYEEEE. The CDR3 DNA sequence: TGTGCCAGCAGCTTTAATCCGAACACTGAAGCTTTCTTT. As protein: CASSFNPNTEAFF.

This clone was seen just once. The chain links TRBV29-1 to TRBJ2-1; 14 positions match TRBD2. The junction had 16 bases not matched to a gene; V was cut back by 7 bases and J by 5 bases. The CDR3 sequence is 18 residues long. From germline, CDR1 is SQVTM and CDR2 ANQGSEA. CDR3 region: CSGTGLAGGLGAHNEQFF. CDR3 in DNA: TGCAGCGGCACAGGACTAGCGGGAGGCCTCGGGGCCCACAATGAGCAGTTCTTC.

The chain links TRBV29-1 to TRBJ1-1, with D uncertain. V lost 7 bases, J lost 2 bases, and 14 bases lay in between. Germline CDR1 and CDR2: SQVTM and ANQGSEA. The CDR3 sequence is 13 residues long. Here the CDR3 reads CSAVRGSNTEAFF. The CDR3 region has the DNA TGCAGCGCTGTGCGGGGTTCAAACACTGAAGCTTTCTTT.

The chain's CDR3 is CASSIEGLDWAYNEQFF. DNA of the CDR3: TGTGCCAGCAGCATAGAGGGCTTAGATTGGGCCTACAATGAGCAGTTCTTC. The rearrangement joins TRBV27 to TRBJ2-1; possibly TRBD2 for D (5 bases). Germline loops: CDR1 MNHEY, CDR2 SMNVEV (reference sequence). The V end lost 6 bases, the J end lost 2 bases, and 20 bases lay between the germline ends. This CDR3 has 17 residues.

The rearrangement links TRBV11-2 to TRBJ1-5; 7 bases agree with TRBD1. This CDR3 is built from 14 residues. V was clipped by 5 bases and J by 11 bases; unmatched bases: 12. Germline V gene lookup returns CDR1 SGHAT and CDR2 FQNNGV. The CDR3 loop reads CASSRDSSQAAQHF. The CDR3 DNA follows: TGTGCCAGCAGCCGGGACAGTTCTCAAGCAGCCCAGCATTTT.

This chain uses TRBV9 with TRBJ2-7; 8 positions match TRBD2. The V gene's germline CDR1 is SGDLS and CDR2 YYNGEE. J lost 1 base, V lost 4 bases, and 4 bases had no gene match. The CDR3 length is 14 residues. DNA for the CDR3: TGTGCCAGCAGCCCCGGGGGGGGGTCCTACGAGCAGTACTTC. Its translation is CASSPGGGSYEQYF.

The chain links TRBV10-3 to TRBJ2-2; tentatively, D is TRBD2 (6 bases). Deletions cut 2 bases from V and 1 base from J, with 23 bases between. The CDR3 sequence is 20 residues long. The V gene's germline CDR1 is ENHRY and CDR2 SYGVKD. The CDR3 DNA reads as TGTGCCATCAGTGAGCGAGGACTACCAGGATCACGATTGAACACCGGGGAGCTGTTTTTT. It yields the protein CAISERGLPGSRLNTGELFF.

The genes are TRBV5-1 and TRBJ2-1; D call uncertain. CDR1 is SGHRS and CDR2 is YFSETQ in the germline V gene. Trimming took 3 bases from V and 2 from J, leaving 0 bases between them. The CDR3 sequence is 11 residues long. As DNA, the CDR3 is TGCGCCAGCAGCTCCTACAATGAGCAGTTCTTC. It translates to CASSSYNEQFF.

V and J are TRBV4-3 and TRBJ2-7; 9 bases agree with TRBD1. The CDR3 loop spans 15 amino acids. The V and J ends lost 8 bases and 5 bases, in that order; junction bases with no gene match: 13. Germline-derived CDR1 and CDR2 are LGHNA and YSLEER. The chain's CDR3 is CASAGTGSLSDEQYV. The CDR3 DNA reads TGCGCCAGCGCCGGGACAGGGTCATTGAGCGACGAGCAGTACGTC.